The rows below give T cell receptor beta chains drawn from one sample of a study of blood T cell repertoires in COVID-19. The protocol was immunoSEQ multiplex PCR, while the TCRdb copy is restricted to in-frame clones and leaves out a portion. Altogether tens of thousands of clones are present, 78% being singletons, with the ten largest covering approximately 6%. The sequencing sample was made of peripheral blood. These receptors originate from a man aged 65 to 85 with COVID-19, enrolled during active disease. The CDR3 runs from the conserved cysteine through the conserved F or W. The D gene is left open where the match is weak. Clone size is given for some rows only: seen once, a few or many times, or a class if the clone is expanded.

clone_size,d_call,j_call,v_call,cdr3_nt,cdr3_aa
.,.,TRBJ1-5,TRBV9,TGTGCCAGCAGCGTATATGGGGCTAGTCAGCCCCAGCATTTT,CASSVYGASQPQHF
.,TRBD2,TRBJ2-3,TRBV16,TGTGCCAGCAGCCCCTCGCGGGGGTGGGACACAGATACGCAGTATTTT,CASSPSRGWDTDTQYF
.,.,TRBJ2-6,TRBV24-1,TGTGCCACCAGTGCCGGACGGGGGGCAGGTTCTGGGGCCAACGTCCTGACTTTC,CATSAGRGAGSGANVLTF
.,.,TRBJ1-3,TRBV6-5,TGTGCCAGCACCTCGGGGGGCCCTGGAAACACCATATATTTT,CASTSGGPGNTIYF
.,.,TRBJ1-1,TRBV7-2,TGTGCCAGCAGCTTGGACAGCAACACTGAAGCTTTCTTT,CASSLDSNTEAFF
.,.,TRBJ2-1,TRBV5-5,TGTGCCAGCAGCTTGGCAGGATCCCCCTACAATGAGCAGTTCTTC,CASSLAGSPYNEQFF
.,.,TRBJ1-2,TRBV4-3,TGCGCCAGCAGCCAAGATTACATGGGGCCGGGTGGCTACACCTTC,CASSQDYMGPGGYTF
.,TRBD1,TRBJ1-2,TRBV12-3/TRBV12-4,TGTGCCAGCCAGGGGGCCGGCTATGGCTACACCTTC,CASQGAGYGYTF
.,.,TRBJ1-1,TRBV7-2,TGTGCCAGCAGCTTTGGGGCGGGGTTGGACACTGAAGCTTTCTTT,CASSFGAGLDTEAFF
.,.,TRBJ2-7,TRBV6-2/TRBV6-3,TGTGCCAGCAGTTACTCGCACAGCTACGAGCAGTACTTC,CASSYSHSYEQYF
once,TRBD1,TRBJ1-3,TRBV6-5,TGTGCCAGCAGGACAGGGGGCTCTGGAAACACCATATATTTT,CASRTGGSGNTIYF
.,.,TRBJ1-1,TRBV12-3/TRBV12-4,TGTGCCAGCAGTAAGAGGAACACTGAAGCTTTCTTT,CASSKRNTEAFF
.,.,TRBJ2-1,TRBV4-2,TGTGCCAGCGGGCGAGAGGGGGACCCCTACAATGAGCAGTTCTTC,CASGREGDPYNEQFF
few,.,TRBJ1-5,TRBV28,TGTGCCAGCAGTACCCTGCCGGGGGGGAGCAATCAGCCCCAGCATTTT,CASSTLPGGSNQPQHF
.,TRBD1,TRBJ1-6,TRBV27,TGTGCCAGCAGTTTATCGGACAGGGGGCGCACATCGGATTCACCCCTCCACTTT,CASSLSDRGRTSDSPLHF
.,TRBD2,TRBJ2-5,TRBV5-4,TGTGCCAGCAGCTTGTCGGGACTAGTTGGAGAGACCCAGTACTTC,CASSLSGLVGETQYF
.,.,TRBJ1-2,TRBV7-9,TGTGCCAGCAGCTCGGGGTGGGTGGAGGGCTACACCTTC,CASSSGWVEGYTF
.,.,TRBJ2-7,TRBV7-8,TGTGCCAGCAGCTTAGTAGGACAGCTACTCTACGAGCAGTACTTC,CASSLVGQLLYEQYF
.,TRBD2,TRBJ2-3,TRBV19,TGTGCCAGTAGTATGCTAGCGGGGGGTTCAGATACGCAGTATTTT,CASSMLAGGSDTQYF
few,.,TRBJ2-7,TRBV5-1,TGCGCCAGCAGCTTGGGAGCTAGCCGGAGCTCCGAGCAGTACTTC,CASSLGASRSSEQYF
few,.,TRBJ1-1,TRBV27,TGTGCCAGCAGTTCTGGCCTTAAGAGCGCTGAAGCTTTCTTT,CASSSGLKSAEAFF
.,.,TRBJ2-7,TRBV30,TGTGCCTGCTCGCGACGGAGACTCTCCTACGAGCAGTACTTC,CACSRRRLSYEQYF
.,.,TRBJ1-2,TRBV7-9,TGTGCCAGCAGCTTGACAGCTAACTATGGCTACACCTTC,CASSLTANYGYTF
few,TRBD2,TRBJ2-4,TRBV4-2,TGTGCCAGCAGCCCACAACTAGCGGGAGGGGTTCTAGCCAAAAACATTCAGTACTTC,CASSPQLAGGVLAKNIQYF
few,TRBD1,TRBJ2-3,TRBV9,TGTGCCAGCAGCGCGGGGGACAGGGGTTGGGCAGATACGCAGTATTTT,CASSAGDRGWADTQYF
.,TRBD2,TRBJ2-2,TRBV11-3,TGTGCCAGCAGACCACTAGCGGGGCTTGCCGGGGAGCTGTTTTTT,CASRPLAGLAGELFF
.,TRBD1,TRBJ1-1,TRBV6-5,TGTGCCAGCGGACTACCGGGACAGGGCACTGAAGCTTTCTTT,CASGLPGQGTEAFF
.,TRBD1,TRBJ1-1,TRBV5-8,TGTGCCAGCAGCACTAACAGGGGGACTGAAGCTTTCTTT,CASSTNRGTEAFF
once,.,TRBJ2-7,TRBV4-3,TGCGCCAGCAGCCAAGGAGGAGGGGGGGCCGACGAGCAGTACTTC,CASSQGGGGADEQYF
.,.,TRBJ1-1,TRBV6-4,TGTGCCAGCCTTCGGGAGGCCGGGGGAACTGAAGCTTTCTTT,CASLREAGGTEAFF
.,.,TRBJ1-3,TRBV20-1,TGCAGTGCTAGAGTCCGGAACACCATATATTTT,CSARVRNTIYF
.,TRBD1,TRBJ1-2,TRBV29-1,TGCAGCGTTCCGATCCGGACAGGGGGTGGTCACTATGGCTACACCTTC,CSVPIRTGGGHYGYTF
.,TRBD1,TRBJ2-7,TRBV7-8,TGTGCCAGCAGCTTAGGGACAGGGCGAACCTACGAGCAGTACTTC,CASSLGTGRTYEQYF
.,.,TRBJ1-1,TRBV4-1,TGCGCCAGCGCAACCAGACGGGAGATGAACACTGAAGCTTTCTTT,CASATRREMNTEAFF
few,TRBD1,TRBJ2-7,TRBV28,TGTGCCAGCGGATCACTGGACAGGAACTCCTACGAGCAGTACTTC,CASGSLDRNSYEQYF
.,.,TRBJ2-5,TRBV10-3,TGTGCCATCAGTGAGATCGGGGAGACCCAGTACTTC,CAISEIGETQYF
.,.,TRBJ2-4,TRBV11-3,TGTGCCAGCAGCTTAGATTCCGGCAGGGGAAACATTCAGTACTTC,CASSLDSGRGNIQYF
.,.,TRBJ1-6,TRBV4-1,TGCGCCAGCAGCCAAGTGGCAGAAAGCTCCTATAATTCACCCCTCCACTTT,CASSQVAESSYNSPLHF
.,.,TRBJ2-5,TRBV11-3,TGTGCCAGCAGTCCAAGGACAGGAGGGGAAGAGACCCAGTACTTC,CASSPRTGGEETQYF
.,.,TRBJ2-1,TRBV19,TGTGCCAGTAGTATTGACGTTGGGCGGGGCGGGAATGAGCAGTTCTTC,CASSIDVGRGGNEQFF
.,.,TRBJ1-1,TRBV5-4,TGTGCCAGCAGCGGGGGCCCGGGGACGAACACTGAAGCTTTCTTT,CASSGGPGTNTEAFF
.,TRBD1,TRBJ1-6,TRBV30,TGTGCCTGGAGCCTCCGGGACAGGGACCATTCACCCCTCCACTTT,CAWSLRDRDHSPLHF
few,.,TRBJ1-2,TRBV5-1,TGCGCCAGCAGCCCCCCGGGGGGTGGCTACACCTTC,CASSPPGGGYTF
.,.,TRBJ1-3,TRBV4-1,TGCGCCAGCAGCCAAGCCGCAGGTCTCTCTGGAAACACCATATATTTT,CASSQAAGLSGNTIYF
.,TRBD1,TRBJ1-1,TRBV9,TGTGCCCTTTCAATAGCACCATTACAAAGCTGTAACATTGTGGGGACAGAAAACACTGAAGCTTTCTTT,CALSIAPLQSCNIVGTENTEAFF
once,.,TRBJ2-7,TRBV5-1,TGCGCCAGCAGCTTGGGTCTAGGGCAGGGTGGGGTCTACGAGCAGTACTTC,CASSLGLGQGGVYEQYF
once,TRBD1,TRBJ1-3,TRBV6-5,TGTGCCAGCAGCCTTGGGACAGGGGGCTCCACCATATATTTT,CASSLGTGGSTIYF
.,.,TRBJ1-6,TRBV11-3,TGTGCCAGCAGCTTACGGCCGGCAGGGATCCCGTCACCCCTCCACTTT,CASSLRPAGIPSPLHF
.,TRBD2,TRBJ2-1,TRBV10-2,TGCGCCAGCACCGGACTAGCGGGAGCGAATGAGCAGTTCTTC,CASTGLAGANEQFF
.,.,TRBJ2-1,TRBV19,TGTGCCAGTAGTATCTCCAGCGGAGGCACCCCGTACAATGAGCAGTTCTTC,CASSISSGGTPYNEQFF
.,.,TRBJ1-1,TRBV27,TGTGCCAGCACTGTGACCGGGGGCACTGAAGCTTTCTTT,CASTVTGGTEAFF
.,.,TRBJ2-7,TRBV11-2,TGTGCCAGCAGCTACGGGTCCTCTTACGAGCAGTACTTC,CASSYGSSYEQYF
.,.,TRBJ1-1,TRBV2,TGTGCCAGCTCATCGGACTTGAACACTGAAGCTTTCTTT,CASSSDLNTEAFF
.,.,TRBJ1-1,TRBV28,TGTGCCAGCAGTTCCCTCCCTGCTGAAGCTTTCTTT,CASSSLPAEAFF
.,.,TRBJ1-5,TRBV7-4,TGTGCCAGCAGCTTAGAAGACTATAGATTTACAGGGACCAGCAATCAGCCCCAGCATTTT,CASSLEDYRFTGTSNQPQHF
.,TRBD1,TRBJ1-5,TRBV6-2/TRBV6-3,TGTGCCAGCAGTTTCACAGGGGGAGGTCAGCCCCAGCATTTT,CASSFTGGGQPQHF
.,TRBD2,TRBJ2-1,TRBV28,TGTGCCAGCAGTTTACGACTAGCGGATTACAATGAGCAGTTCTTC,CASSLRLADYNEQFF
once,.,TRBJ2-3,TRBV6-5,TGTGCCAGCAGTTATACTTTACTCGATACGCAGTATTTT,CASSYTLLDTQYF
.,TRBD2,TRBJ2-1,TRBV10-3,TGTGCCATCAGCCGACTAGCGGGAGCTGAAGATGAGCAGTTCTTC,CAISRLAGAEDEQFF